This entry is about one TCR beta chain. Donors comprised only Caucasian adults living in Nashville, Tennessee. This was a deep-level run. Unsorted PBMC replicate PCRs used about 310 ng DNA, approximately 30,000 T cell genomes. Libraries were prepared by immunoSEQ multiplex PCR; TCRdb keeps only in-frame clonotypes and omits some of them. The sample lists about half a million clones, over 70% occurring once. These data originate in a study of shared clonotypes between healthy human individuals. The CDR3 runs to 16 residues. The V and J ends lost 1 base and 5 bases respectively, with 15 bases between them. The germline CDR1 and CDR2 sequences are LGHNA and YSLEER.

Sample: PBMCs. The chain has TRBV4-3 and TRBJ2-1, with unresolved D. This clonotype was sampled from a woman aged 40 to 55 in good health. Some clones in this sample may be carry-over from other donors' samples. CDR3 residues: CASSQGGKGLDNEQFF. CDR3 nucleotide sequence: TGCGCCAGCAGCCAAGGGGGAAAGGGCCTGGACAATGAGCAGTTCTTC.